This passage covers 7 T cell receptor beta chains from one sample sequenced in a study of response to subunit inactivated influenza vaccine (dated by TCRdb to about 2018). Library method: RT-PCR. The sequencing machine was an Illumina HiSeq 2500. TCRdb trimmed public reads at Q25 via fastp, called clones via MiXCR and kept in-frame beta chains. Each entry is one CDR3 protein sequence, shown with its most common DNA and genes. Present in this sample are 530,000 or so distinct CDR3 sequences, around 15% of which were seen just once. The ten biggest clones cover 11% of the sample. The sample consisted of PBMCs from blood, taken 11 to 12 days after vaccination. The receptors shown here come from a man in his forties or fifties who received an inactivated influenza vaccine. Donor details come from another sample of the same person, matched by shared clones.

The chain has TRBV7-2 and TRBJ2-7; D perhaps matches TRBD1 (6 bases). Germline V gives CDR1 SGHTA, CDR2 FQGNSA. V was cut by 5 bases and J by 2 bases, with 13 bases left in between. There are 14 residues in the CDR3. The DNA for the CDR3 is TGTGCCAGCAGCCGGGACATGGGGACCTACGAGCAGTACTTC. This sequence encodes CASSRDMGTYEQYF.

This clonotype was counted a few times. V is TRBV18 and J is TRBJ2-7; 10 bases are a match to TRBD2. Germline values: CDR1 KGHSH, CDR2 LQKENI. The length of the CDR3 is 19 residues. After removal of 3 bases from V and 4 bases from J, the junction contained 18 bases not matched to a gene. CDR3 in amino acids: CASSPPTSGRTGGLYEQYF. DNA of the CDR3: TGTGCCAGCTCACCCCCGACTAGCGGGCGAACGGGGGGCCTGTACGAGCAGTACTTC.

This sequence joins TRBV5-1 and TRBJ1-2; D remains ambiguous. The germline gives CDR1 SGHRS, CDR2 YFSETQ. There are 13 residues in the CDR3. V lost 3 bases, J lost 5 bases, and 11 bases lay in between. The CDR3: CASSSGVGYGYTF. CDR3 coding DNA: TGCGCCAGCAGCTCCGGGGTCGGATATGGCTACACCTTC.

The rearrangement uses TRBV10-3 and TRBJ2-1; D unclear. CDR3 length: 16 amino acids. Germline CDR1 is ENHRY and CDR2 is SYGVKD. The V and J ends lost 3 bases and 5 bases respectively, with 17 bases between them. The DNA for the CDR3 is TGTGCCATCAGTGATCCAAACAGACCCCCCCACAATGAGCAGTTCTTC. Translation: CAISDPNRPPHNEQFF.

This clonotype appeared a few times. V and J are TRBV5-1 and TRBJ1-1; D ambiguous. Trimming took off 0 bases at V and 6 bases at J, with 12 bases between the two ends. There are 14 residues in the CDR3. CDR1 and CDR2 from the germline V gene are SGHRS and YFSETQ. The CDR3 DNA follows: TGCGCCAGCAGCTTGGAAGCCGGCTGGGCTGAAGCTTTCTTT. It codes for CASSLEAGWAEAFF.

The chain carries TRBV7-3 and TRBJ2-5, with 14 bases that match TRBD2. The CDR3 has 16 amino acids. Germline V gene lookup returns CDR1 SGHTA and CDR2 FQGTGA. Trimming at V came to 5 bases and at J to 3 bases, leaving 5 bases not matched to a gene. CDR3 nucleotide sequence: TGTGCCAGCAGCACGGGGACTAGCGGGAGAGAAGAGACCCAGTACTTC. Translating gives CASSTGTSGREETQYF.

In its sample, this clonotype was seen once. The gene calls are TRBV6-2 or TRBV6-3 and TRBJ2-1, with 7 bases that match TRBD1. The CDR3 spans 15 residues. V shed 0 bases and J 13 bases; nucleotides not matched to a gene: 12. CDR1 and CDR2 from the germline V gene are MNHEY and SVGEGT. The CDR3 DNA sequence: TGTGCCAGCAGTTACTCGAATTTTCGACAGGGTGCACAGTTCTTC. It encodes CASSYSNFRQGAQFF.